This T cell receptor (beta chain) came from a study of T-cell reconstitution after alpha-beta-depleted transplantation in children. Unique molecular identifiers tagged the TCRbeta library. In TCRdb, the PCR reads were re-called with MiXCR into one record per CDR3 protein. The data hold roughly 500,000 distinct CDR3 sequences, with 32% observed a single time. The CDR3 spans 12 residues. V was clipped by 4 bases and J by 7 bases, with 8 bases between them. The rearrangement joins TRBV12-3 or TRBV12-4 to TRBJ2-1; D may be TRBD2 (5 bases). The source was PBMCs from the stem cell graft donor, collected from the stem cell graft. This TCR derives from a human donor who donated a stem cell graft to a child with aplastic anemia. This CDR3 reads CASSSSGNEQFF. CDR3 sequence (DNA): TGTGCCAGCAGTTCCTCGGGGAATGAGCAGTTCTTC.